What follows are 8 T cell receptor beta chains derived from one specimen sequenced in a study of T cell clonality in common variable immunodeficiency. Sequencing used immunoSEQ multiplex PCR; TCRdb keeps in-frame clones, though not all of them. The repertoire consists of fewer than 55,000 clones, none detected only once. Sequenced material: peripheral blood mononuclear cells. The receptors here all came from a person between 18 and 75 years old in good health.

This clone was seen many times. Sequencing ends 3 residues short of the CDR3 end; the germline J gene provides the rest. V usage is TRBV5-8 and J usage is TRBJ2-7; D unresolved. V was shortened by 4 bases and J by 3 bases, with 14 bases between the two germline ends. Germline V gene lookup returns CDR1 SGHTS and CDR2 YDEGEE. CDR3 length: 14 amino acids. The CDR3 DNA, read in part, is TGTGCCAGCAGCCTCACAGAATCCGGCTACGAG. Protein product: CASSLTESGYE. The entire CDR3 protein is CASSLTESGYEQYF.

This clone was detected many times. The read gets to within 3 residues of the CDR3 end, and the germline J gene fills in the rest. The chain combines TRBV30 with TRBJ2-2; D perhaps matches TRBD1 (6 bases). This CDR3 is built from 13 residues. Trimming shortened V by 3 bases and J by 6 bases, and 11 bases separated the two germline ends. Germline V gene lookup returns CDR1 GTSNPN and CDR2 SVGIG (reference sequence). Here the CDR3 reads CAWRHRVAGELFF. The DNA read from the CDR3 is TGTGCCTGGAGGCACAGGGTTGCCGGGGAG. The entire variable domain, with the rest obtained from reference TRBV30 and TRBJ2-2, is as follows: SQTIHQWPATLVQPVGSPLSLECTVEGTSNPNLYWYRQAAGRGLQLLFYSVGIGQISSEVPQNLSASRPQDRQFILSSKKLLLSDSGFYLCAWRHRVAGELFFGEGSRLTVL.

This clone was found a few times. The CDR3 is cut off 3 residues early in the read; its end comes from the germline J gene. The chain combines TRBV7-9 with TRBJ1-5, with D perhaps matching TRBD1 (6 bases). Trimming removed 7 bases at V and 1 base at J, with 11 bases between. CDR3 length: 14 residues. Germline assignment: CDR1 SEHNR and CDR2 FQNEAQ (reference sequence). CDR3 loop: CASNRGMSNQPQHF. The DNA read from the CDR3 is TGTGCCAGCAATAGGGGGATGAGCAATCAGCCC. The whole variable domain, remainder taken from reference TRBV7-9 and TRBJ1-5, is DTGVSQNPRHKITKRGQNVTFRCDPISEHNRLYWYRQTLGQGPEFLTYFQNEAQLEKSRLLSDRFSAERPKGSFSTLEIQRTEQGDSAMYLCASNRGMSNQPQHFGDGTRLSIL.

This clone was detected ten times or more. The missing CDR3 end, 3 residues past where the read stops, is filled in from the germline J gene. The chain is built from TRBV5-5 and TRBJ2-2; 12 bases line up with TRBD2. The CDR3 length is 15 residues. Losses at the gene ends were 3 bases for V and 5 bases for J; bases not matched to a gene: 2. Germline V gene lookup returns CDR1 SGHKS and CDR2 YYEKEE (reference sequence). Incomplete CDR3 DNA: TGTGCCAGCAGCTCTAGCGGGGGGGCAACCGGGGAG. Translated, it gives CASSSSGGATGE. The complete CDR3 protein is CASSSSGGATGELFF.

This clone was recorded at least ten times. The CDR3 is cut off 3 residues early in the read; its end comes from the germline J gene. The V gene is TRBV7-2, the J gene TRBJ2-7, with D maybe TRBD1 (6 bases). The germline V and J ends were trimmed by 3 bases and 4 bases, with 13 bases remaining between them. Germline CDR1 and CDR2: SGHTA and FQGNSA. The CDR3 totals 14 residues. The covered CDR3 bases are TGTGCCAGCAGCTTGGGGGCAGCAGGATACGAG. Translating gives CASSLGAAGYE. The full CDR3 protein reads CASSLGAAGYEQYF.

This clone was picked up many times. The read halts 3 residues ahead of the CDR3 end, with the missing end drawn from the germline J gene. This chain joins TRBV4-2 and TRBJ2-7; D possibly corresponds to TRBD1 (6 bases). CDR3 size: 17 residues. V lost 4 bases and J 3 bases, leaving 22 bases between the germline ends. Germline V gene sequence: CDR1 LGHNA, CDR2 YNFKEQ. CDR3 bases read: TGTGCCAGCAGCCCCTCCCCAGGGGACCTTTACCTCTACGAG. Translating gives CASSPSPGDLYLYE. The entire CDR3 protein reads CASSPSPGDLYLYEQYF.

This clone has a count of ten or more. The CDR3 goes on 3 residues after the read ends, and that part is filled in from the germline J gene. The rearrangement links TRBV19 to TRBJ2-1; TRBD1 aligns across 7 bases. The length of the CDR3 is 14 residues. With 10 bases clipped from V and 1 base from J, the junction kept 7 bases outside the gene matches. Looked up from germline, CDR1 is LNHDA and CDR2 is SQIVND (reference sequence). CDR3 residues: CAITQGTSYNEQFF. CDR3 DNA, as far as it was read: TGTGCCATCACACAGGGGACATCCTACAATGAG. Based on the CDR3 plus reference TRBV19 and TRBJ2-1, the full variable domain is DGGITQSPKYLFRKEGQNVTLSCEQNLNHDAMYWYRQDPGQGLRLIYYSQIVNDFQKGDIAEGYSVSREKKESFPLTVTSAQKNPTAFYLCAITQGTSYNEQFFGPGTRLTVL.

This clone has a handful of counts. The read terminates 3 residues before the CDR3 end, so the remaining end is supplied by the germline J gene. This chain connects TRBV18 to TRBJ1-1; possible D gene TRBD1, 6 bases. In germline, CDR1 is KGHSH, CDR2 LQKENI. Between the trimmed V and J ends, which lost 3 bases and 0 bases, there was a span of 14 bases. The CDR3 runs to 16 residues. CDR3 sequence reads: CASSPVRQVLNTEAFF. The covered CDR3 bases are TGTGCCAGCTCACCTGTCCGACAGGTCCTGAACACTGAA. The whole variable domain, remainder taken from reference TRBV18 and TRBJ1-1, is NAGVMQNPRHLVRRRGQEARLRCSPMKGHSHVYWYRQLPEEGLKFMVYLQKENIIDESGMPKERFSAEFPKEGPSILRIQQVVRGDSAAYFCASSPVRQVLNTEAFFGQGTRLTVV.